The rows below give T cell receptor beta chains drawn from one sample of a study of T-cell reconstitution after alpha-beta-depleted transplantation in children. Using its own MiXCR run on the PCR reads, TCRdb lists one record per CDR3 protein. The data contain 120,000 to 150,000 distinct CDR3 sequences, 8.8% of them singletons. Sample: PBMCs, mostly from graft donor cells, taken 180 days after TCRalphabeta/CD19-depleted stem cell transplant. All receptors derive from a female patient between 2 and 15 years old who had a stem cell transplant for congenital amegakaryocytic thrombocytopenia, so the T cells may come from the graft donor. The CDR3 runs from the conserved cysteine through the conserved F or W. Fields, in order: V gene, CDR3 length, CDR3 protein.

v_call: TRBV5-5; cdr3_length: 14; cdr3_aa: CASSFSSGTDTQYF
v_call: TRBV20-1; cdr3_length: 17; cdr3_aa: CSARQLRREGQRETQYF
v_call: TRBV20-1; cdr3_length: 12; cdr3_aa: CSASYGSTEAFF
v_call: TRBV20-1; cdr3_length: 17; cdr3_aa: CSATRGGGTLGQETQYF
v_call: TRBV20-1; cdr3_length: 13; cdr3_aa: CSGSTVYNSPLHF
v_call: TRBV29-1; cdr3_length: 13; cdr3_aa: CSVLSGLNQPQHF
v_call: TRBV14; cdr3_length: 18; cdr3_aa: CASSQAGLAIWYQETQYF
v_call: TRBV15; cdr3_length: 15; cdr3_aa: CATTQQRYGNQPQHF
v_call: TRBV10-2; cdr3_length: 14; cdr3_aa: CASSDRAIDEKLFF
v_call: TRBV5-1; cdr3_length: 15; cdr3_aa: CASSSGLAAYNEQFF
v_call: TRBV2; cdr3_length: 18; cdr3_aa: CASSPTGTPLSYNSPLHF
v_call: TRBV28; cdr3_length: 16; cdr3_aa: CASSLFPGQGGYEQYF
v_call: TRBV27; cdr3_length: 15; cdr3_aa: CASSPTDWNTGELFF
v_call: TRBV28; cdr3_length: 12; cdr3_aa: CASSFYQETQYF
v_call: TRBV7-9; cdr3_length: 14; cdr3_aa: CASSSSASTDTQYF
v_call: TRBV30; cdr3_length: 13; cdr3_aa: CAWAGQLNEKLFF
v_call: TRBV20-1; cdr3_length: 12; cdr3_aa: CSASFVANEQFF
v_call: TRBV11-2; cdr3_length: 13; cdr3_aa: CASTLWGTGELFF
v_call: TRBV28; cdr3_length: 15; cdr3_aa: CASSLGPLGSYEQYF
v_call: TRBV28; cdr3_length: 14; cdr3_aa: CASSRTGTSGTQYF
v_call: TRBV6-5; cdr3_length: 16; cdr3_aa: CASSPTEGGYNSPLHF
v_call: TRBV12-3/TRBV12-4; cdr3_length: 13; cdr3_aa: CASKLGQFETQYF
v_call: TRBV19; cdr3_length: 15; cdr3_aa: CASTRAGGPYNEQFF
v_call: TRBV29-1; cdr3_length: 14; cdr3_aa: CSVEQGEVRTEAFF
v_call: TRBV25-1; cdr3_length: 14; cdr3_aa: CASSAGTYHSPLHF
v_call: TRBV11-2; cdr3_length: 16; cdr3_aa: CASSPILGKPPYGYTF
v_call: TRBV5-1; cdr3_length: 15; cdr3_aa: CASKPGQGISYEQYF
v_call: TRBV29-1; cdr3_length: 13; cdr3_aa: CGFRDRGMETQYF
v_call: TRBV20-1; cdr3_length: 13; cdr3_aa: CSAIGVGTDTQYF
v_call: TRBV28; cdr3_length: 13; cdr3_aa: CASTTGGLGEQFF
v_call: TRBV5-1; cdr3_length: 14; cdr3_aa: CASSLIANAYEQYF
v_call: TRBV5-1; cdr3_length: 12; cdr3_aa: CASSLTSTEAFF
v_call: TRBV5-5; cdr3_length: 14; cdr3_aa: CASSSGTLPETQYF
v_call: TRBV5-1; cdr3_length: 14; cdr3_aa: CASSLGTDGNTIYF
v_call: TRBV28; cdr3_length: 14; cdr3_aa: CASSLLTANYEQYF
v_call: TRBV28; cdr3_length: 18; cdr3_aa: CASSWLAAGGQDTGELFF
v_call: TRBV20-1; cdr3_length: 13; cdr3_aa: CSSYPTGGETQYF
v_call: TRBV15; cdr3_length: 14; cdr3_aa: CATSRGQANYGYTF
v_call: TRBV10-3; cdr3_length: 15; cdr3_aa: CAISESHRPTYEQYF
v_call: TRBV7-2; cdr3_length: 12; cdr3_aa: CASSLKNYEQYF
v_call: TRBV6-5; cdr3_length: 17; cdr3_aa: CASSSNIIFSGANVLTF
v_call: TRBV5-5; cdr3_length: 14; cdr3_aa: CASSSDGSTDTQYF
v_call: TRBV29-1; cdr3_length: 14; cdr3_aa: CSVEPGSSGNEQFF
v_call: TRBV20-1; cdr3_length: 15; cdr3_aa: CSAPPLRSAYNEQFF
v_call: TRBV5-1; cdr3_length: 15; cdr3_aa: CASRLTSGSYNEQFF
v_call: TRBV12-3/TRBV12-4; cdr3_length: 14; cdr3_aa: CASSYLAGPYEQYF
v_call: TRBV19; cdr3_length: 13; cdr3_aa: CASSIDPRNIQYF
v_call: TRBV12-3/TRBV12-4; cdr3_length: 18; cdr3_aa: CASSRGLAGGGTTGELFF